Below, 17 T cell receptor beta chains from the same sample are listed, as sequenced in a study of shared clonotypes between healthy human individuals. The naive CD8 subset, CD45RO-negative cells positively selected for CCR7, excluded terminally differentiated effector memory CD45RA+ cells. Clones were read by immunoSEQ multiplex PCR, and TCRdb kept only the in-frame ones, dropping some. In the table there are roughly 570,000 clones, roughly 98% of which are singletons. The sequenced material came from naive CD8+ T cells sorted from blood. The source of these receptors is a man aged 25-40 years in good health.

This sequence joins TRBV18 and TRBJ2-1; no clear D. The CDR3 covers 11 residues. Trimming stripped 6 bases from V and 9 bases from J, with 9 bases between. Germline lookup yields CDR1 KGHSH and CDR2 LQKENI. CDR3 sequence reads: CASSASGEQFF. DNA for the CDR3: TGTGCCAGCTCCGCCTCAGGTGAGCAGTTCTTC.

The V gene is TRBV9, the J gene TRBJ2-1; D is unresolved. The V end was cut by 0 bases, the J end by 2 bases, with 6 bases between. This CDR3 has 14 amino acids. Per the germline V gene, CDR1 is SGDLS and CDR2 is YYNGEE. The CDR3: CASSVDRAYNEQFF. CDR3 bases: TGTGCCAGCAGCGTAGATCGGGCCTACAATGAGCAGTTCTTC.

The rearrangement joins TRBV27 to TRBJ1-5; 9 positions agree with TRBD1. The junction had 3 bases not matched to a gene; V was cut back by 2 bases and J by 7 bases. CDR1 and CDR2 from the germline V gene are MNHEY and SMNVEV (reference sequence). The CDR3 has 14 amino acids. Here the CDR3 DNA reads TGTGCCAGCAGTTTAGGGACAGGGACCCAGCCCCAGCATTTT. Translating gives CASSLGTGTQPQHF.

In nucleotides, the CDR3 is TGTGCCAGCAGTACAGCGACCTACGAGCAGTACTTC. This sequence encodes CASSTATYEQYF. This chain connects TRBV7-9 to TRBJ2-7; D is undetermined. The V and J ends lost 6 bases and 2 bases respectively, with 8 bases between them. This CDR3 has 12 residues. Germline CDR1 SEHNR, CDR2 FQNEAQ (reference sequence).

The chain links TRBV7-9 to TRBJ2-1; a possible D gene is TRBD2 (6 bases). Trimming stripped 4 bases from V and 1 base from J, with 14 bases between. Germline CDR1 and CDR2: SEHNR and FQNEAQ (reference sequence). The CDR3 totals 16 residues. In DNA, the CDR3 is TGTGCCAGCAGCTCGATTCCGGGGGAGTCCTACAATGAGCAGTTCTTC. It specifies CASSSIPGESYNEQFF. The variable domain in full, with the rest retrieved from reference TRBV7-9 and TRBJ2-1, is DTGVSQNPRHKITKRGQNVTFRCDPISEHNRLYWYRQTLGQGPEFLTYFQNEAQLEKSRLLSDRFSAERPKGSFSTLEIQRTEQGDSAMYLCASSSIPGESYNEQFFGPGTRLTVL.

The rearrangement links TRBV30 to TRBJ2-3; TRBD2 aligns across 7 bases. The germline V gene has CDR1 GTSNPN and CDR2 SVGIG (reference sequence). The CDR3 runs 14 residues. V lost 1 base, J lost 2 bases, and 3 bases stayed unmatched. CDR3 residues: CAWSGGGPTDTQYF. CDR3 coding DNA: TGTGCCTGGAGTGGGGGAGGGCCCACAGATACGCAGTATTTT.

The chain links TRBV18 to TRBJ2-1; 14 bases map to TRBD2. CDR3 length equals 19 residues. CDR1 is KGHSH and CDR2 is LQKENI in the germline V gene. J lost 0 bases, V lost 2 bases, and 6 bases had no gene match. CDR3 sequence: CASSPGGTSGSYSYNEQFF. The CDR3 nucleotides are TGTGCCAGCTCACCAGGGGGGACTAGCGGGAGTTACTCCTACAATGAGCAGTTCTTC.

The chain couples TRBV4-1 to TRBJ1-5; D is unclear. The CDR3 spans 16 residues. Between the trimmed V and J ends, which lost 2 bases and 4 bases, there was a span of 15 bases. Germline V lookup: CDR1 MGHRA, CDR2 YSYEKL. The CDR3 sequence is CASSQNAQAWNQPQHF. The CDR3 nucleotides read TGCGCCAGCAGCCAAAACGCCCAGGCTTGGAATCAGCCCCAGCATTTT.

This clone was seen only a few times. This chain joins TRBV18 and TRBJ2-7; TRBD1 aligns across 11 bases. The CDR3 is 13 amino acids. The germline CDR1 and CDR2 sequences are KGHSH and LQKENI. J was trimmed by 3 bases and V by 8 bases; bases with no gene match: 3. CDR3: CASRGQGVYEQYF. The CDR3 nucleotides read TGTGCCAGCCGGGGACAGGGGGTCTACGAGCAGTACTTC.

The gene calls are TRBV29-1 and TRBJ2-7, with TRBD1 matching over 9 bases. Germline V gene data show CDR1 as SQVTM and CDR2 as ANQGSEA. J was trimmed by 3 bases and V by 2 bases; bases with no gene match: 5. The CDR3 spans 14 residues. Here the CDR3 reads CSVEQGTGHYEQYF. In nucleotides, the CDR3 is TGCAGCGTTGAACAAGGGACAGGGCACTACGAGCAGTACTTC.

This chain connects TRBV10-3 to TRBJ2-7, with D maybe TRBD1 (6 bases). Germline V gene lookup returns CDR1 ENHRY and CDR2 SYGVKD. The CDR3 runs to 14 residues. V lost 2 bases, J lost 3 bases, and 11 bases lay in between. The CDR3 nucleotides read TGTGCCATCAGTGAGGACGACAGGATCTACGAGCAGTACTTC. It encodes CAISEDDRIYEQYF.

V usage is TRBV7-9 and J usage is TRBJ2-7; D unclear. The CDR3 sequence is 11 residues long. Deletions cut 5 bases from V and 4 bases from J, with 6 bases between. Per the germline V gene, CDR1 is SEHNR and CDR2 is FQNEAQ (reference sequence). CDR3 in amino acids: CASSDAYEQYF. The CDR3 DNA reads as TGTGCCAGCAGCGATGCATACGAGCAGTACTTC.

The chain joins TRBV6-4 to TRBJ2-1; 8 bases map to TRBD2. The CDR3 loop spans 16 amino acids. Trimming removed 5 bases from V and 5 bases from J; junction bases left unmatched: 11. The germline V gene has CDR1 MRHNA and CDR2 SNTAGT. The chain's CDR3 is CASSRLAQGLHNEQFF. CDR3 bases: TGTGCCAGCAGTCGACTAGCGCAGGGTCTCCACAATGAGCAGTTCTTC.

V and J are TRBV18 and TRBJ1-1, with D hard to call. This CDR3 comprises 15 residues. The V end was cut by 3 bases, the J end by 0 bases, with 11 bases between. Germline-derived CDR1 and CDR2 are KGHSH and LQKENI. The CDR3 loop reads CASSPSSDLNTEAFF. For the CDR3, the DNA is TGTGCCAGCTCACCTTCGTCGGATTTGAACACTGAAGCTTTCTTT.

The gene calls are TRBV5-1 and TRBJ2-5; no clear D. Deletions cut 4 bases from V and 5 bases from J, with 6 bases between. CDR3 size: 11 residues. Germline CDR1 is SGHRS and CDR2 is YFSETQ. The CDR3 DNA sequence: TGCGCCAGCAGCACCGGGGAGACCCAGTACTTC. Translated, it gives CASSTGETQYF.

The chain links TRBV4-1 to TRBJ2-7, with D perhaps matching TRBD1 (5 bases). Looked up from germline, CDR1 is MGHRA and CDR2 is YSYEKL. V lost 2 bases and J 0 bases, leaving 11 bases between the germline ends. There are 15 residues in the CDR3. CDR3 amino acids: CASSQLDTISYEQYF. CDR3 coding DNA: TGCGCCAGCAGCCAATTGGACACTATCTCCTACGAGCAGTACTTC.

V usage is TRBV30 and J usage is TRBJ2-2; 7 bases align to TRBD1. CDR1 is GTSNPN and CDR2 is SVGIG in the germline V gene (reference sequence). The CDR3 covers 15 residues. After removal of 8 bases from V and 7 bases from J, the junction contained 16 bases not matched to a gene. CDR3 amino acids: CAGPRYRGGHGELFF. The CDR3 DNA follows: TGTGCCGGCCCACGCTACAGGGGTGGGCACGGGGAGCTGTTTTTT.